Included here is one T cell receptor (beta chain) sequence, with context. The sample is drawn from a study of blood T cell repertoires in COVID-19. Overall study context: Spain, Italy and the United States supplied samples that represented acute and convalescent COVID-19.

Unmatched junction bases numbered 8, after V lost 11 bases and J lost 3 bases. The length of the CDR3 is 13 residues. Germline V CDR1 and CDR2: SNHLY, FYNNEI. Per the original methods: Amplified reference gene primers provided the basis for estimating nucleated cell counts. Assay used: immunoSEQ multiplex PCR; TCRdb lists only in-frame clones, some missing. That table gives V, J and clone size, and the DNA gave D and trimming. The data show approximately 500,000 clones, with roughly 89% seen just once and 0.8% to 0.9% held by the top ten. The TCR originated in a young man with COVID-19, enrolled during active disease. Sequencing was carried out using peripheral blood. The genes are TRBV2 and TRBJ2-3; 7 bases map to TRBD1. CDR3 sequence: CAGDRDETDTQYF. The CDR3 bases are TGTGCCGGAGACAGGGATGAAACAGATACGCAGTATTTT. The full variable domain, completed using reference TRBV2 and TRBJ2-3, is EPEVTQTPSHQVTQMGQEVILRCVPISNHLYFYWYRQILGQKVEFLVSFYNNEISEKSEIFDDQFSVERPDGSNFTLKIRSTKLEDSAMYFCAGDRDETDTQYFGPGTRLTVL.